These 8 T cell receptor beta chains originate from one sample sequenced in a study of blood T cell repertoires in COVID-19. The repertoire was sequenced with immunoSEQ multiplex PCR; TCRdb's copy has only in-frame clones and lacks some. The top ten clones hold around 3% of a sample with around 250,000 clones, more than 80% of them seen once. The material sequenced was peripheral blood. Every receptor here comes from a woman in her 30s with active or convalescent COVID-19.

V gene TRBV9 combines with J gene TRBJ2-5; 8 bases match TRBD2. There are 13 residues in the CDR3. Germline assignment: CDR1 SGDLS and CDR2 YYNGEE. The V segment lost 3 bases and the J segment 7 bases; nucleotides outside the gene matches: 5. The CDR3 region is CASSDQRGLTQYF. DNA of the CDR3: TGTGCCAGCAGCGACCAGCGGGGGCTGACCCAGTACTTC.

This chain connects TRBV6-2 or TRBV6-3 to TRBJ1-2; D not certain. The CDR3 contains 14 residues. With 0 bases removed from V and 4 bases from J, the gap between germline ends came to 9 bases. CDR1 is MNHEY, CDR2 SVGEGT, per germline. CDR3: CASSYSWQIYGYTF. In DNA form, the CDR3 reads TGTGCCAGCAGTTACTCTTGGCAGATCTATGGCTACACCTTC.

The chain uses TRBV27 and TRBJ1-1, with 7 bases aligning to TRBD1. The V gene end was trimmed by 6 bases and the J gene end by 4 bases; junction bases not matched to a gene: 5. The CDR3 totals 13 residues. The germline CDR1 and CDR2 sequences are MNHEY and SMNVEV (reference sequence). CDR3 bases: TGTGCCAGCAGGTCGACAGGGAGCACTGAAGCTTTCTTT. Translation: CASRSTGSTEAFF.

The J gene is TRBJ1-5, the V gene TRBV2; weak D call: TRBD1 (6 bases). Per the germline V gene, CDR1 is SNHLY and CDR2 is FYNNEI. This CDR3 has 14 amino acids. Trimming stripped 1 base from V and 5 bases from J, with 9 bases between. CDR3 sequence (DNA): TGTGCCAGCAGTGAAGAGGGGGGGGATCAGCCCCAGCATTTT. Translated, it gives CASSEEGGDQPQHF.

This rearrangement joins TRBV18 to TRBJ1-2; D gene uncertain. The CDR3 is 13 amino acids. V was shortened by 2 bases and J by 2 bases, with 6 bases between the two germline ends. Looked up from germline, CDR1 is KGHSH and CDR2 is LQKENI. As DNA, the CDR3 is TGTGCCAGCTCACCAGACACCAACTATGGCTACACCTTC. Protein product: CASSPDTNYGYTF.

The chain recombines TRBV30 with TRBJ1-1; the match to TRBD1 covers 8 bases. CDR1 and CDR2 (germline): GTSNPN, SVGIG (reference sequence). The length of the CDR3 is 13 residues. The ends lost 4 bases at V and 5 bases at J; junction bases unmatched: 6. The CDR3 protein is CAWTDRGQTEAFF. The DNA of the CDR3 is TGTGCCTGGACCGACAGGGGACAAACTGAAGCTTTCTTT.

This chain joins TRBV6-5 and TRBJ1-1, with 7 bases identical to TRBD1. There are 14 residues in the CDR3. CDR1 and CDR2 from the germline V gene are MNHEY and SVGAGI. V shed 0 bases, J shed 8 bases, and the junction held 6 bases outside the gene matches. The CDR3 DNA is TGTGCCAGCAGTTACTCGCCCAGGGGGGCGGAAGCTTTCTTT. It specifies CASSYSPRGAEAFF.

CDR3 in DNA: TGTGCCAGCAGCTTAGGGGGGCTAGCGGGGGCCTTGAAAGAGACCCAGTACTTC. It encodes CASSLGGLAGALKETQYF. The V and J genes are TRBV7-6 and TRBJ2-5; 10 bases map to TRBD2. This CDR3 comprises 18 residues. Looked up from germline, CDR1 is SGHVS and CDR2 is FNYEAQ. The ends lost 1 base at V and 3 bases at J; junction bases unmatched: 11.